The 2 T cell receptor beta chains listed next were all sequenced from one sample in a study of T-cell memory formation after mild COVID-19. TCRdb re-derived calls from the 5' RACE reads in MiXCR, one entry per CDR3 protein. The sample contains 250,000 to 400,000 distinct CDR3 sequences, 14% of which appear only once. Sequencing was carried out using PBMCs or a T cell subset sorted from them (not recorded which). These receptors all come from a man younger than 35 who had mild COVID-19 (a few samples of this study predate the infection). Cell type and time point are not known.

This clonotype was found a few times. The chain uses TRBV7-3 and TRBJ2-1; tentatively, D is TRBD1 or TRBD2 (6 bases each). The CDR3 spans 15 residues. The V gene's germline CDR1 is SGHTA and CDR2 FQGTGA. Trimming pared 1 base from V and 2 bases from J, leaving 9 bases between. The CDR3 is CASSLNGGPYNEQFF. The CDR3 region has the DNA TGTGCCAGCAGCTTAAATGGGGGGCCCTACAATGAGCAGTTCTTC.

At least ten counts were recorded for this clonotype. The chain uses TRBV20-1 and TRBJ2-3, with 13 bases that match TRBD2. Per the germline V gene, CDR1 is DFQATT and CDR2 is SNEGSKA (reference sequence). V lost 4 bases and J lost 1; bases outside the gene matches: 8. The CDR3 sequence is 17 residues long. This CDR3 is CSATTSGGKSGTDTQYF. For the CDR3, the DNA is TGCAGTGCTACGACTAGCGGGGGGAAAAGTGGCACAGATACGCAGTATTTT.